This T cell receptor (beta chain) was obtained from a study of blood T cell repertoires in COVID-19. From germline, CDR1 is MNHEY and CDR2 SMNVEV (reference sequence). The ends lost 6 bases at V and 4 bases at J; junction bases unmatched: 7. The CDR3 sequence is 15 residues long. Sequencing used immunoSEQ multiplex PCR; TCRdb keeps in-frame clones, though not all of them. The repertoire holds 41,000 or so clones, with nearly 90% as singletons. The sequence came from a man aged 55 to 70 with acute or convalescent COVID-19. The specimen sequenced was peripheral blood. The chain uses TRBV27 and TRBJ2-5; the match to TRBD2 covers 11 bases. This CDR3 is CASRPKGLAGETQYF. As DNA, the CDR3 is TGTGCCAGCAGACCGAAAGGACTAGCGGGAGAGACCCAGTACTTC.